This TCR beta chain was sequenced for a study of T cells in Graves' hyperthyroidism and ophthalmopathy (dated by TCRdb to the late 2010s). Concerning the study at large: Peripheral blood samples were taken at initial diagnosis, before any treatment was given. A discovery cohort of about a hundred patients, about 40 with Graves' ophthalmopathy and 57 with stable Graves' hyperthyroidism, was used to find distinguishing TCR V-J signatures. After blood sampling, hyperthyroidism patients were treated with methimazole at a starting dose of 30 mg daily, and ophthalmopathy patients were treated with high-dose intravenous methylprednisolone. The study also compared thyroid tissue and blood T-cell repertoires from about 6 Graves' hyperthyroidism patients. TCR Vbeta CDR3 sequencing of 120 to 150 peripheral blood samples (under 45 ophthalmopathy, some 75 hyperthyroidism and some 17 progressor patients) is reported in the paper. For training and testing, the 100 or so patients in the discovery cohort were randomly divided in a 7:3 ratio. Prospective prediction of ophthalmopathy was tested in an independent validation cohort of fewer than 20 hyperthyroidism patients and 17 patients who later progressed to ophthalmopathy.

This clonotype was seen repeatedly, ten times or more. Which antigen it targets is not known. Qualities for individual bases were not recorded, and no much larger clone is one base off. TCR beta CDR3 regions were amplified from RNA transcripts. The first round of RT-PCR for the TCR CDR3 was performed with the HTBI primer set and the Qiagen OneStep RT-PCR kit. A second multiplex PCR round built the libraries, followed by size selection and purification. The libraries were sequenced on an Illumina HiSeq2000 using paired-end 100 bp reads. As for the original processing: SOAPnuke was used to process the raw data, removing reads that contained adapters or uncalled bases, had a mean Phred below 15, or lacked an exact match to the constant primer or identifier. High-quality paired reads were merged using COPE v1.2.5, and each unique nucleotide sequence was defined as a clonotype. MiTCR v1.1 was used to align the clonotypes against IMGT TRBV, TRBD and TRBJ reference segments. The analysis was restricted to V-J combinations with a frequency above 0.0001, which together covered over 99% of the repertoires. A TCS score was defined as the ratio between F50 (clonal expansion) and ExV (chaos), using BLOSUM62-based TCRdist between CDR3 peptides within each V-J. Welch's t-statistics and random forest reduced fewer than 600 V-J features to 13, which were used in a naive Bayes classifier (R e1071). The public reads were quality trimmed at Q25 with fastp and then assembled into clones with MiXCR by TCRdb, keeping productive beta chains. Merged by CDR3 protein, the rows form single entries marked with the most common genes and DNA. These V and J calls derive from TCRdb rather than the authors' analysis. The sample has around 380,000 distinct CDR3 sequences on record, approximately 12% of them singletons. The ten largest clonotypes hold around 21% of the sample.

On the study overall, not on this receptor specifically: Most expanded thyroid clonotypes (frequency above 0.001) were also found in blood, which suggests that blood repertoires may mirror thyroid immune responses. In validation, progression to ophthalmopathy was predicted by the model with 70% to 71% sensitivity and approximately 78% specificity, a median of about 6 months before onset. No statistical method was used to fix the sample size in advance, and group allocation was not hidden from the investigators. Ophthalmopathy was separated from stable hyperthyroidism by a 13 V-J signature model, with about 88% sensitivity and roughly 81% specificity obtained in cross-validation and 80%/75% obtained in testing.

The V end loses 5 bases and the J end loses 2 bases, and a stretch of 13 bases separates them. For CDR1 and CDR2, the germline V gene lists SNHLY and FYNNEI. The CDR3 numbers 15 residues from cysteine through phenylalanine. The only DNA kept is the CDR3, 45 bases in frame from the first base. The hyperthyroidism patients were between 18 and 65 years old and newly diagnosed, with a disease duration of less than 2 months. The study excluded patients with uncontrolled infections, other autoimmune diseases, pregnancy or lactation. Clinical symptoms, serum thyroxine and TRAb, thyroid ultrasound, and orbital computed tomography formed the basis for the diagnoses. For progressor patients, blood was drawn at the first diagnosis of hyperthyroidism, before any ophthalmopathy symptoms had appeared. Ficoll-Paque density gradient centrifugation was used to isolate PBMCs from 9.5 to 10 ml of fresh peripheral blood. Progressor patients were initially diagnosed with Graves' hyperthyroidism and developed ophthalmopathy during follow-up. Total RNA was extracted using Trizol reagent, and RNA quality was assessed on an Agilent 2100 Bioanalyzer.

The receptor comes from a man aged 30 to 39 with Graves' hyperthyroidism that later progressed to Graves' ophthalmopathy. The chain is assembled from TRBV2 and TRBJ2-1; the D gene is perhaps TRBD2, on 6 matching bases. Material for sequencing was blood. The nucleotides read TGTGCCAGCAGTCAACGGGACTCGCCCTACAATGAGCAGTTCTTC. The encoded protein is CASSQRDSPYNEQFF.